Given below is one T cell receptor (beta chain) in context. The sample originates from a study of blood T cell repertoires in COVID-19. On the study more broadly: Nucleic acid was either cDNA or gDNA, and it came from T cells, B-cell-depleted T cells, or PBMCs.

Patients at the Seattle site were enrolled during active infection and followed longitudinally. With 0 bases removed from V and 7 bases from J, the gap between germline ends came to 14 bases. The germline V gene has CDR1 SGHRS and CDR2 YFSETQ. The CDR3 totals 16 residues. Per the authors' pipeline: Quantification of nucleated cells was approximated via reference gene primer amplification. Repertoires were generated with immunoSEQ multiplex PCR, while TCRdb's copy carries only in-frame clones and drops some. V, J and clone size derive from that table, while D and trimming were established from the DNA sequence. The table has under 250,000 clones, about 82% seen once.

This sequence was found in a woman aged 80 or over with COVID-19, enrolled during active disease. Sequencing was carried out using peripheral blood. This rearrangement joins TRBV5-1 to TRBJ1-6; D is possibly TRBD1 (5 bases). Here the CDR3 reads CASSLGQGRGNSPLHF. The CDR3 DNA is TGCGCCAGCAGCTTGGGGCAGGGCCGAGGAAATTCACCCCTCCACTTT.